One sample yielded the 27 T cell receptor beta chains listed below, sequenced in a study of cytomegalovirus exposure and HLA in healthy donors. The PCR had 60 Vbeta and 13 Jbeta primers. Produced via immunoSEQ multiplex PCR; TCRdb's table is partial and in-frame only. The repertoire table contains roughly 79,000 clones. Sequenced sample: PBMCs. Receptors were obtained from a man aged 25 to 45 in good health and CMV-seronegative.

The chain couples TRBV6-1 to TRBJ2-5, with D possibly TRBD1 on 6 matching bases. V was shortened by 6 bases and J by 2 bases, with 10 bases between the two germline ends. The CDR3 consists of 13 residues. In germline, CDR1 is MNHNS, CDR2 SASEGT. For the CDR3, the DNA is TGTGCCAGCAGCCCAGGGGAGCAAGAGACCCAGTACTTC. Residues: CASSPGEQETQYF.

The V gene is TRBV7-3, the J gene TRBJ1-1, with 7 bases that match TRBD1. Germline CDR1 SGHTA, CDR2 FQGTGA. With 3 bases clipped from V and 1 base from J, the junction kept 2 bases outside the gene matches. The CDR3 loop spans 14 amino acids. The DNA for the CDR3 is TGTGCCAGCAGCTTGGGGACAGAGAACACTGAAGCTTTCTTT. It codes for CASSLGTENTEAFF.

V usage is TRBV6-5 and J usage is TRBJ2-7, with 9 bases that match TRBD2. The CDR3 runs 14 residues. Germline trimming cut 4 bases from V and 2 bases from J; bases unmatched to any gene: 3. CDR1 is MNHEY, CDR2 SVGAGI, per germline. CDR3 sequence reads: CASSSPSGTYEQYF. In DNA, the CDR3 is TGTGCCAGCAGTTCCCCTAGCGGGACCTACGAGCAGTACTTC.

The gene calls are TRBV4-1 and TRBJ1-1; the D is unclear. The germline V gene encodes CDR1 MGHRA and CDR2 YSYEKL. The CDR3 has 16 residues. Trimming took off 0 bases at V and 4 bases at J, with 15 bases between the two ends. The CDR3 reads CASSQDPHRGITEAFF. The CDR3 DNA follows: TGCGCCAGCAGCCAAGATCCTCACCGAGGGATCACTGAAGCTTTCTTT.

CDR3 protein: CASSVAFNRGYEQYF. The CDR3 region has the DNA TGTGCCAGCAGCGTAGCTTTCAATAGGGGGTACGAGCAGTACTTC. The rearrangement links TRBV9 to TRBJ2-7; maybe TRBD1 (6 bases). Germline-derived CDR1 and CDR2 are SGDLS and YYNGEE. This CDR3 has 15 amino acids. V was shortened by 0 bases and J by 4 bases, with 14 bases between the two germline ends.

The chain is built from TRBV27 and TRBJ1-6, with TRBD1 matching 8 bases. From germline, CDR1 is MNHEY and CDR2 SMNVEV (reference sequence). The CDR3 runs 15 residues. V lost 1 base, J lost 10 bases, and 6 bases stayed unmatched. Here the CDR3 DNA reads TGTGCCAGCAGTTTATTGGGGACAGGAGGATCACCCCTCCACTTT. Its protein product is CASSLLGTGGSPLHF.

This rearrangement joins TRBV30 to TRBJ2-7; TRBD1 aligns across 7 bases. The V gene end was trimmed by 3 bases and the J gene end by 2 bases; junction bases not matched to a gene: 16. Per the germline V gene, CDR1 is GTSNPN and CDR2 is SVGIG (reference sequence). The CDR3 spans 17 residues. This CDR3 reads CAWSRQGAGTIAYEQYF. As DNA, the CDR3 is TGTGCCTGGAGCAGACAGGGCGCTGGGACGATCGCCTACGAGCAGTACTTC.

V usage is TRBV19 and J usage is TRBJ1-5, with D uncertain. The CDR3 extends over 14 amino acids. V was pared by 5 bases and J by 7 bases, with 15 bases between. Germline V gives CDR1 LNHDA, CDR2 SQIVND (reference sequence). CDR3 residues: CASSAKEGSQPQHF. The CDR3 DNA reads TGTGCCAGTAGTGCTAAGGAGGGATCCCAGCCCCAGCATTTT.

The chain employs TRBV6-5 and TRBJ2-7; 7 nucleotides match TRBD2. There are 14 residues in the CDR3. J was trimmed by 2 bases and V by 7 bases; bases with no gene match: 8. Germline V gene data show CDR1 as MNHEY and CDR2 as SVGAGI. The CDR3 sequence is CASTKWGGAYEQYF. CDR3 DNA sequence: TGTGCCAGCACCAAATGGGGGGGTGCCTACGAGCAGTACTTC.

The chain joins TRBV29-1 to TRBJ2-3; 7 bases agree with TRBD2. The V gene end was trimmed by 7 bases and the J gene end by 4 bases; junction bases not matched to a gene: 5. Germline V gene sequence: CDR1 SQVTM, CDR2 ANQGSEA. This CDR3 has 12 residues. CDR3 sequence (DNA): TGCAGCGCCGAGGGGAGGGCAGATACGCAGTATTTT. Its protein product is CSAEGRADTQYF.

Here the CDR3 DNA reads TGTGCCAGCAGTGCCACCCGGACAGGGGGCGTGGAGACCCAGTACTTC. Translating it yields CASSATRTGGVETQYF. The rearrangement joins TRBV6-1 to TRBJ2-5; TRBD1 matches 11 bases. After removal of 4 bases from V and 5 bases from J, the junction contained 9 bases not matched to a gene. Germline values: CDR1 MNHNS, CDR2 SASEGT. The CDR3 contains 16 residues.

The chain has TRBV5-1 and TRBJ2-5, with 8 bases that match TRBD1. Germline V lookup: CDR1 SGHRS, CDR2 YFSETQ. The trim removed 3 bases at V and 4 bases at J, leaving 11 bases unmatched. CDR3 length: 16 amino acids. CDR3 region: CASSSRRGRLGETQYF. DNA of the CDR3: TGCGCCAGCAGCTCACGCAGGGGGCGGTTGGGAGAGACCCAGTACTTC.

This rearrangement joins TRBV2 to TRBJ1-5; possible D gene TRBD1, 6 bases. The CDR3 covers 14 residues. V shed 1 base and J shed 5 bases, with 9 bases lying between them. Germline CDR1 reads SNHLY; CDR2 reads FYNNEI. CDR3 amino acids: CASSEGGGDQPQHF. The CDR3 region has the DNA TGTGCCAGCAGTGAAGGAGGGGGGGATCAGCCCCAGCATTTT.

The chain recombines TRBV13 with TRBJ1-2; TRBD1 is a possible D gene (6 bases). Germline lookup yields CDR1 PRHDT and CDR2 FYEKMQ (reference sequence). The CDR3 is 14 amino acids. The V and J ends lost 5 bases and 4 bases respectively, with 14 bases between them. CDR3 coding DNA: TGTGCCAGCAGCCCGGAGGGGGGGCTCTATGGCTACACCTTC. Translating gives CASSPEGGLYGYTF.

The J gene is TRBJ1-4, the V gene TRBV5-1; perhaps TRBD1 as D (5 bases). With 2 bases removed from V and 0 bases from J, the gap between germline ends came to 14 bases. CDR1 SGHRS and CDR2 YFSETQ come from the germline V gene. The CDR3 is 17 residues long. The CDR3 region is CASSLGGGAATNEKLFF. The CDR3 DNA sequence: TGCGCCAGCAGCTTAGGTGGTGGGGCGGCAACTAATGAAAAACTGTTTTTT.

The chain carries TRBV18 and TRBJ1-1, with D possibly TRBD1 on 5 matching bases. There are 13 residues in the CDR3. Germline CDR1 and CDR2: KGHSH and LQKENI. Trimming removed 4 bases at V and 1 base at J, with 7 bases between. CDR3 in amino acids: CASSLQANTEAFF. CDR3 DNA: TGTGCCAGCTCACTACAGGCGAACACTGAAGCTTTCTTT.

This rearrangement joins TRBV7-2 to TRBJ2-7; 7 bases map to TRBD2. Per germline, CDR1 SGHTA and CDR2 FQGNSA. After removal of 2 bases from V and 7 bases from J, the junction contained 5 bases not matched to a gene. The CDR3 extends over 13 amino acids. CDR3 residues: CASSLTGAGEQYF. In DNA form, the CDR3 reads TGTGCCAGCAGCTTAACGGGAGCGGGGGAGCAGTACTTC.

V is TRBV6-5 and J is TRBJ2-3, with D possibly being TRBD2 (6 bases). Germline-derived CDR1 and CDR2 are MNHEY and SVGAGI. The CDR3 loop spans 15 amino acids. Trimming left V 0 bases short and J 4 bases short, with 11 bases between. CDR3 DNA sequence: TGTGCCAGCAGTTACTCTGACGGGGGACCAGATACGCAGTATTTT. This sequence encodes CASSYSDGGPDTQYF.

V and J are TRBV27 and TRBJ2-7; 9 bases line up with TRBD2. CDR3 length: 13 residues. Germline V gives CDR1 MNHEY, CDR2 SMNVEV (reference sequence). V was pared by 6 bases and J by 5 bases, with 5 bases of the junction left unmatched. As DNA, the CDR3 is TGTGCCAGCAGACGTAGCGGGAGAAACGAGCAGTACTTC. Translated: CASRRSGRNEQYF.

This rearrangement joins TRBV9 to TRBJ2-1; TRBD2 aligns across 8 bases. J gave up 9 bases and V 3 bases, and 11 bases lay outside the gene matches. This CDR3 region has 15 residues. The germline V gene has CDR1 SGDLS and CDR2 YYNGEE. The CDR3 loop is CASSDRGSGVIEQFF. The CDR3 DNA reads TGTGCCAGCAGCGACCGGGGTAGCGGGGTTATTGAGCAGTTCTTC.

V usage is TRBV4-2 and J usage is TRBJ1-2; D gene ambiguous. Germline lookup yields CDR1 LGHNA and CDR2 YNFKEQ. The CDR3 has 14 residues. V was trimmed by 1 base and J by 3 bases, leaving 9 bases between them. The CDR3 DNA reads as TGTGCCAGCAGCCAAGGAAAGCTCTACTATGGCTACACCTTC. It translates to CASSQGKLYYGYTF.

This chain connects TRBV5-1 to TRBJ1-4, with 8 nucleotides matching TRBD1. Looked up from germline, CDR1 is SGHRS and CDR2 is YFSETQ. The CDR3 spans 14 residues. The J segment lost 7 bases and the V segment lost 2 bases, leaving 4 bases of the junction unmatched. The DNA for the CDR3 is TGCGCCAGCAGCTTTCAGGGGGCGAGTGAAAAACTGTTTTTT. It codes for CASSFQGASEKLFF.

V gene TRBV5-1 combines with J gene TRBJ1-1; the match to TRBD1 covers 7 bases. The germline CDR1 and CDR2 sequences are SGHRS and YFSETQ. V lost 7 bases to trimming and J lost 0 bases; unmatched junction nucleotides: 6. The CDR3 covers 14 residues. The CDR3 DNA sequence: TGCGCCAGCTCCCCGACAGGGATGAACACTGAAGCTTTCTTT. This translates into CASSPTGMNTEAFF.

The chain recombines TRBV7-2 with TRBJ2-7, with a tentative D call TRBD2 (6 bases). V lost 5 bases and J 1 base, leaving 15 bases between the germline ends. The CDR3 runs 15 residues. Germline CDR1 SGHTA, CDR2 FQGNSA. This chain's CDR3 is CASSNPGERSYEQYF. DNA of the CDR3: TGTGCCAGCAGCAACCCGGGAGAGAGGTCCTACGAGCAGTACTTC.

V is TRBV28 and J is TRBJ1-2; weak D call: TRBD1 (5 bases). The CDR3 has 15 amino acids. The V end lost 7 bases, the J end lost 7 bases, and 22 bases lay between the germline ends. Germline assignment: CDR1 MDHEN and CDR2 SYDVKM. The DNA of the CDR3 is TGTGCCAGCACGGACGGGACTCGCCTCTATGTTGGCTACACCTTC. This gives the protein CASTDGTRLYVGYTF.

This chain uses TRBV11-2 with TRBJ1-2, with D possibly being TRBD1 (5 bases). CDR1 and CDR2 from the germline V gene are SGHAT and FQNNGV. The V gene lost 0 bases and the J gene lost 8 bases, with 7 bases spanning the gap. This CDR3 is built from 12 residues. This CDR3 reads CASSLDREGYTF. Here the CDR3 DNA reads TGTGCCAGCAGCTTAGACAGGGAAGGCTACACCTTC.

The chain recombines TRBV19 with TRBJ2-2, with D perhaps matching TRBD2 (6 bases). The CDR3 is 17 amino acids. The V and J ends lost 3 bases and 1 base respectively, with 15 bases between them. CDR1 is LNHDA, CDR2 SQIVND, per germline (reference sequence). Here the CDR3 reads CASSIIAGTGNTGELFF. CDR3 coding DNA: TGTGCCAGTAGTATTATAGCCGGGACTGGGAACACCGGGGAGCTGTTTTTT.